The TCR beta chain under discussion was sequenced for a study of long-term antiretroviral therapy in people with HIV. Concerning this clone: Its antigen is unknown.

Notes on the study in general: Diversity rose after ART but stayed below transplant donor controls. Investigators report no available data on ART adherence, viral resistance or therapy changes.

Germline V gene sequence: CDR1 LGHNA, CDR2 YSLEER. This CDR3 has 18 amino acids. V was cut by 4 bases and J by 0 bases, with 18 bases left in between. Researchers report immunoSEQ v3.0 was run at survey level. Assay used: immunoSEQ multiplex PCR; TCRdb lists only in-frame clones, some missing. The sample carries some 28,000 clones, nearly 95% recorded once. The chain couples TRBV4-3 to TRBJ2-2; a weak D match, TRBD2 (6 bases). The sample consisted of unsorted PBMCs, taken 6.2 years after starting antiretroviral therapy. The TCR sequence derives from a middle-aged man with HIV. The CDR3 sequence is CASSPRDLRETNTGELFF. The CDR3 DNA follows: TGCGCCAGCAGCCCCCGGGACTTGAGGGAGACGAACACCGGGGAGCTGTTTTTT.